This T cell receptor beta chain came from a study of identical twins. The study's findings and limits: Weaker excess sharing between twins was seen in beta out-of-frame sequences. Sequences that were out-of-frame, alpha and twin-shared displayed an excess of low generation probability. Whereas memory repertoires showed no such difference, abundant cord blood beta clonotypes carried fewer insertions.

This clonotype was recorded a few times. The antigen is unknown. CDR3 length: 14 residues. Germline lookup yields CDR1 SGHRS and CDR2 YFSETQ. Trimming left V 3 bases short and J 6 bases short, with 13 bases between. Each cDNA held unique molecular identifiers, and template switching gave it a universal primer site. TCRdb reanalysed the 5' RACE reads using MiXCR and keeps one entry per CDR3 protein. The sample lists around 95,000 distinct CDR3 sequences; 5.9% were seen once. This clonotype was obtained from a woman aged 50 to 60 in good health. The rearrangement links TRBV5-1 to TRBJ1-5; maybe TRBD1 (6 bases). Sequences were obtained from memory T cells sorted from blood. The CDR3 sequence is CASSSWGAGQPQHF. The CDR3 DNA reads TGCGCCAGCAGCTCGTGGGGGGCAGGTCAGCCCCAGCATTTT.